This T cell receptor (beta chain) was obtained from a study of shared clonotypes between healthy human individuals (dated by TCRdb to between 2020 and 2021). General notes on the study: The cohort included three men and two women between 18 and 49 years of age. For each donor, CD4 naive and CD4 memory were each run on three plates, CD8 naive on two plates, and CD8 memory on one plate. Per donor, leukapheresis produced somewhere between about 0.9 and 10 billion PBMCs. The study deeply sequenced blood TCR repertoires of about five healthy adults to estimate repertoire size and the extent of clonotype sharing between individuals. Libraries were prepared and TCR repertoires were sequenced by different laboratories using diverse techniques, in order to increase sequencing depth and limit assay-specific biases. What the study reported, not specific to this receptor: The small number of donors limited the genetic and exposure-history diversity represented. Compared with non-shared clonotypes, the clonotypes found in all four sorted-subset donors had higher generation probabilities. Naive subsets generally had larger estimated clonotype richness than memory subsets. Incomplete sequencing was indicated by rarefaction of sorted-subset datasets, despite the large sequencing depth. Across a handful of donors, approximately 5% of naive CD4, approximately 4% of naive CD8, 2% to 2.5% of memory CD4, and approximately 0.4% of memory CD8 clonotypes were shared. Pairwise subsampling indicated that sequencing depth was expected to affect the degree of clonotype sharing among donors. Sampling was limited to blood, and TCR repertoires in tissue likely differ from TCR repertoires in blood.

TCR CDR3 regions were amplified from genomic DNA by multiplex PCR using the deep immunoSEQ assay. Genomic DNA extracted from each cell subset was distributed evenly over all wells of several immunoSEQ 96-well plates, and each plate served as one replicate. Each replicate PCR for sorted subsets received around 0.2 ug genomic DNA, equal to about 30,000 T cell genomes. Purified libraries were quantified with a Qubit 3.0 fluorometer, sized on a Bioanalyzer 2100, and re-quantified with the KAPA Library Quantification kit. A separate single-read 150-cycle Illumina NextSeq 550 flow cell was used to sequence each immunoSEQ 96-well plate. The published analysis was carried out like this. Because the immunoSEQ output included only junctional sequences and no quality scores, the filtering could not be the same as the filtering used for full-length reads. To assign V/J genes and CDR3, sequences were annotated against IMGT germline references using PyIR, a Python wrapper for IgBLAST v1.9. Reads were removed for weak V/J assignments (E-value above 1e-6), missing CDR3, stop codons, out-of-frame junctions, or ambiguous translated residues. V3J clonotypes were defined as sequences sharing the same inferred V gene, J gene, and CDR3 amino acid sequence. The percentage overlap between two repertoires was calculated by dividing the number of shared unique clonotypes by the size of the smaller repertoire. Repertoire richness was assessed with RTK rarefaction, the Chao1 estimator, and Recon v2.1 estimates of unobserved clonotypes. Generation probabilities for all TCRbeta clonotypes obtained by the gDNA method from four donors were computed using OLGA. The table was pulled from immuneACCESS by TCRdb, which kept in-frame rearrangements only. Such tables lose some clones; where checked, under half of the loss comes from unresolved V genes, and the rest has no known cause. V and J calls plus clone size are reproduced from that table; the DNA served to infer D and trimming. Present in this sample are a few million clones, about 92% of which were seen just once. Over 0.12% of the sample comes from the top ten.

The count of this clone is one. Its antigen specificity is not known. Per-base quality was not reported, and no clone a single base away is much larger than it. The donors were healthy, HIV-negative adults who had no recently reported acute infections or vaccinations. Every donor was a Caucasian adult residing in Nashville, Tennessee, USA. CD4+ T cells were enriched through magnetic negative selection, after which naive cells were positively selected on CD45RA and the remaining negative fraction served as the memory subset. Blood was collected by leukapheresis, and PBMCs were isolated by Ficoll-Histopaque density gradient centrifugation and then cryopreserved in liquid nitrogen vapor phase. Analytical flow cytometry was used to check the purity and quantity of every magnetically sorted T cell population. Each sorted fraction had its genomic DNA isolated and then quantified by UV absorbance on a Nanodrop 2000c.

The source is a man aged 18-30 years in good health. Sequencing input: naive CD4+ T cells sorted from blood. Taken with the paper, the label for cell subset or site translates to: CD45RA+ positively selected.

The DNA reads as follows: TGTGCCAGCTCACCACCTCGCGGGGGGCCGGGGGAGACCCAGTACTTC. It is translated as CASSPPRGGPGETQYF. The V gene is TRBV18 and the J gene is TRBJ2-5, with 8 bases aligning to TRBD2. CDR1 and CDR2 (KGHSH, LQKENI) derive from the germline V gene. Inclusive of the bounding cysteine and phenylalanine, the CDR3 is 16 residues long. The read is trimmed to its CDR3 DNA, 48 bases read in frame from base 1. Germline trimming: 0 bases from V, 5 bases from J; junction bases outside gene matches: 8.